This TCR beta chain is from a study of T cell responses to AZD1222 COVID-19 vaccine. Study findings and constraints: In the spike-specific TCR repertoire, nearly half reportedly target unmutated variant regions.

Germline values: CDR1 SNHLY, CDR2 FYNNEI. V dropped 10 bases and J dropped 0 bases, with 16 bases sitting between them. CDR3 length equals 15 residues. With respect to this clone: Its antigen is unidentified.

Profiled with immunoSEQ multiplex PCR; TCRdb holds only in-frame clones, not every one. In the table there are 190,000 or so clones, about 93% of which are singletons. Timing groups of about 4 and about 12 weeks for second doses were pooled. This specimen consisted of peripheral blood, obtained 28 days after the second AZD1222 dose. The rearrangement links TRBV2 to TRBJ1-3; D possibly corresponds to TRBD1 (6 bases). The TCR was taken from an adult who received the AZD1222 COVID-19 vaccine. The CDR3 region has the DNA TGTGCCACCAAGGGGGGGCCGAGCTCTGGAAACACCATATATTTT. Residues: CATKGGPSSGNTIYF.